One and the same sample provided the 16 T cell receptor beta chains below, sequenced in a study of hypomethylating agent response in myelodysplastic syndrome. The data were produced by immunoSEQ multiplex PCR, yet TCRdb's version contains in-frame clones alone and is incomplete. The sample has more than 9,000 clones, approximately 83% seen once; the top ten hold 3% to 4%. Source: bone marrow, taken before or after starting hypomethylating agent treatment for myelodysplastic syndrome (not recorded which). These receptors all stem from a human donor with myelodysplastic syndrome.

The chain employs TRBV5-6 and TRBJ2-5; D is undetermined. CDR3 length: 13 amino acids. With 1 base removed from V and 4 bases from J, the gap between germline ends came to 8 bases. CDR1 and CDR2 from the germline V gene are SGHDT and YYEEEE. The CDR3 loop is CASSLTSVETQYF. The CDR3 DNA sequence: TGTGCCAGCAGCTTGACCAGTGTAGAGACCCAGTACTTC. The full variable domain, completed using reference TRBV5-6 and TRBJ2-5, is DAGVTQSPTHLIKTRGQQVTLRCSPKSGHDTVSWYQQALGQGPQFIFQYYEEEERQRGNFPDRFSGHQFPNYSSELNVNALLLGDSALYLCASSLTSVETQYFGPGTRLLVL.

Here the CDR3 DNA reads TGTGCCAGCAGCCAGAGCGACAGGGGAGGGAGTTACGAGCAGTACTTC. Translation gives CASSQSDRGGSYEQYF. This sequence joins TRBV14 and TRBJ2-7, with D perhaps matching TRBD1 (8 bases). Trimming took 3 bases from V and 4 from J, leaving 19 bases between them. Germline-derived CDR1 and CDR2 are SGHDN and FVKESK. This CDR3 is 16 amino acids long.

The chain recombines TRBV6-6 with TRBJ2-1; D possibly corresponds to TRBD2 (5 bases). The V end lost 4 bases, the J end lost 2 bases, and 15 bases lay between the germline ends. From germline, CDR1 is MNHNY and CDR2 SVGAGI (reference sequence). The CDR3 has 16 amino acids. This CDR3 reads CASSFLALDPYNEQFF. The CDR3 DNA reads as TGTGCCAGCAGTTTCCTAGCTCTGGACCCCTACAATGAGCAGTTCTTC.

J is TRBJ1-2 and V is TRBV7-9; weak D call: TRBD1 (5 bases). Germline CDR1 and CDR2: SEHNR and FQNEAQ (reference sequence). The CDR3 length is 13 residues. V shed 4 bases and J shed 12 bases, with 18 bases lying between them. This CDR3 reads CASSWIDRWGNTF. The CDR3 nucleotides are TGTGCCAGCAGCTGGATTGACAGATGGGGCAACACCTTC.

The chain employs TRBV27 and TRBJ2-7, with D perhaps matching TRBD2 (6 bases). The CDR3 has 15 amino acids. V lost 6 bases to trimming and J lost 4 bases, with 19 bases between them. CDR1 and CDR2 from the germline V gene are MNHEY and SMNVEV (reference sequence). As DNA, the CDR3 is TGTGCCAGCAGGAAAACTAGCAAAGGAGTATACGAGCAGTACTTC. It encodes CASRKTSKGVYEQYF.

This clone was observed a single time. This chain joins TRBV7-9 and TRBJ1-5, with no clear D. The CDR3 has 14 residues. Trimming took 1 base from V and 5 from J, leaving 9 bases between them. Germline-derived CDR1 and CDR2 are SEHNR and FQNEAQ (reference sequence). This chain's CDR3 is CASSLGAGHQPQHF. CDR3 sequence (DNA): TGTGCCAGCAGCTTAGGGGCTGGGCATCAGCCCCAGCATTTT.

CDR3 in amino acids: CASSLGTGVHEQYF. CDR3 DNA sequence: TGCGCCAGCAGCTTGGGGACAGGGGTGCACGAGCAGTACTTC. V is TRBV5-1 and J is TRBJ2-5; 9 positions match TRBD1. The DNA end lines up better with TRBJ2-7; the J call may be wrong. The CDR3 runs to 14 residues. Germline V CDR1 and CDR2: SGHRS, YFSETQ.

J is TRBJ2-1 and V is TRBV9, with 9 nucleotides matching TRBD2. The CDR3 runs to 16 residues. CDR1 SGDLS and CDR2 YYNGEE come from the germline V gene. V dropped 0 bases and J dropped 0; count of bases not matched to a gene: 1. The CDR3 spells CASSVAAGGSYNEQFF. CDR3 sequence (DNA): TGTGCCAGCAGCGTAGCAGCGGGGGGCTCCTACAATGAGCAGTTCTTC.

This clone came up once. This rearrangement joins TRBV19 to TRBJ2-7, with D possibly TRBD2 on 5 matching bases. Germline CDR1 LNHDA, CDR2 SQIVND (reference sequence). This CDR3 is 13 amino acids long. Trimming shortened V by 5 bases and J by 4 bases, and 12 bases separated the two germline ends. In nucleotides, the CDR3 is TGTGCCAGTAGTGTGGGTCCGGGGTACGAGCAGTACTTC. As protein: CASSVGPGYEQYF.

The chain is built from TRBV5-4 and TRBJ2-2; 11 nucleotides agree with TRBD2. This CDR3 has 16 residues. The germline CDR1 and CDR2 sequences are SGHNT and YYREEE (reference sequence). V lost 5 bases and J lost 5; bases outside the gene matches: 8. The CDR3 bases are TGTGCCAGCAGGCCCGGGACTAGCGGAAAGACCGGGGAGCTGTTTTTT. Residues: CASRPGTSGKTGELFF.

The V and J genes are TRBV19 and TRBJ1-4, with D maybe TRBD1 (6 bases). The CDR3 loop spans 16 amino acids. V shed 4 bases and J shed 0 bases, with 12 bases lying between them. The germline V gene encodes CDR1 LNHDA and CDR2 SQIVND (reference sequence). The CDR3 bases are TGTGCCAGTAGTACAGGACAGACTGCAACTAATGAAAAACTGTTTTTT. Residues: CASSTGQTATNEKLFF.

The chain carries TRBV12-5 and TRBJ1-1; D is ambiguous. This CDR3 comprises 14 residues. Germline CDR1 is LGHNT and CDR2 is FRNRAP. V was pared by 6 bases and J by 0 bases, with 11 bases between. The CDR3 loop reads CASGLEHLNTEAFF. DNA of the CDR3: TGTGCTAGTGGCCTGGAACACTTGAACACTGAAGCTTTCTTT.

The chain employs TRBV7-8 and TRBJ1-1; 9 bases agree with TRBD1. This CDR3 region has 14 residues. Germline assignment: CDR1 SGHVS and CDR2 FQNEAQ. Germline trimming cut 2 bases from V and 10 bases from J; bases unmatched to any gene: 8. The CDR3 sequence is CASSLNRGQGVAFF. In nucleotides, the CDR3 is TGTGCCAGCAGCTTAAACAGGGGGCAAGGGGTAGCTTTCTTT.

The chain uses TRBV5-6 and TRBJ2-1; 12 bases fit TRBD2. The CDR3 loop spans 16 amino acids. The junction had 1 base not matched to a gene; V was cut back by 0 bases and J by 3 bases. CDR1 SGHDT and CDR2 YYEEEE come from the germline V gene. The CDR3 DNA follows: TGTGCCAGCAGCTTGGGACTAGCGGGGGTCTACAATGAGCAGTTCTTC. Its translation is CASSLGLAGVYNEQFF.

This clone was seen more than once but under ten times. The chain recombines TRBV30 with TRBJ1-1; unclear D gene. The germline V and J ends were trimmed by 7 bases and 2 bases, with 11 bases remaining between them. The length of the CDR3 is 12 residues. The germline CDR1 and CDR2 sequences are GTSNPN and SVGIG (reference sequence). The CDR3 protein is CALLGSNTEAFF. CDR3 coding DNA: TGTGCCTTGTTGGGGAGTAACACTGAAGCTTTCTTT.

The V and J genes are TRBV10-3 and TRBJ1-6; 8 bases are shared with TRBD1. The CDR3 is 13 residues long. CDR1 and CDR2 from the germline V gene are ENHRY and SYGVKD. J gave up 13 bases and V 4 bases, and 6 bases lay outside the gene matches. CDR3 in DNA: TGTGCCATCAGTGGCCAGGGGGCGGGGCCCCTCCACTTT. It is translated as CAISGQGAGPLHF.